This TCR beta chain was identified during a study of early T cells in non-severe SARS-CoV-2 infection. About the research overall: Unsorted whole-blood RNA was sequenced in bulk, leaving chains unpaired.

General study findings and limits: Anti-spike CD8 responses were favored in VDJdb matching, and private and CD4 specificities were missed.

Tagging with unique molecular identifiers was applied to individual cDNA molecules. Via MiXCR, TCRdb re-called the 5' RACE reads, giving one row per CDR3 protein. Of tens of thousands of distinct CDR3 sequences in the sample, around 9.1% are singletons; the top ten hold 7.6%. The CDR3 has 17 residues. Germline CDR1 SGHRS, CDR2 YFSETQ. Trimming took 4 bases from V and 5 from J; bases not matched to a gene: 10. This clonotype was seen repeatedly, ten times or more. Its antigen remains unknown. This chain uses TRBV5-1 with TRBJ2-5, with 14 bases identical to TRBD2. This specimen was whole blood, taken at baseline. This TCR was sampled from an adult who was a healthcare worker with PCR-confirmed SARS-CoV-2 infection or an uninfected control (not recorded which). CDR3 loop: CASSPSGTSGGGETQYF. CDR3 sequence (DNA): TGCGCCAGCAGCCCTTCCGGGACTAGCGGGGGAGGTGAGACCCAGTACTTC.